This is a list of T cell receptor beta chains from one sample in a study of T-cell memory formation after mild COVID-19. TCRdb re-analysed the 5' RACE reads in MiXCR, keeping a single row per CDR3 protein. Of hundreds of thousands of distinct CDR3 sequences in the sample, 20% to 25% were seen once. Source material: PBMCs or a T cell subset sorted from them (not recorded which). These receptors all stem from an adult woman who had mild COVID-19 (a few samples of this study predate the infection). Cell type and time point are not known. CDR3s leave out the opening cysteine and the closing phenylalanine or tryptophan.

J,V,CDR3
TRBJ2-3,TRBV19,ASSIGRGGPY
TRBJ1-1,TRBV7-9,ASSFGTGSEAF
TRBJ2-1,TRBV7-3,ASSLGGTHYNEQF
TRBJ2-1,TRBV5-1,ASSLSPGTGGYNEQF
TRBJ2-3,TRBV5-5,ASSTKDRGSDTQY
TRBJ2-7,TRBV7-6,ASSLKPGQDYEQY
TRBJ1-1,TRBV19,ASSIEGAGEAF
TRBJ2-3,TRBV27,ASSSLLRFASTDTQY
TRBJ2-7,TRBV7-9,ASSPLREVDEQY
TRBJ1-1,TRBV12-5,ASGENTEAF
TRBJ2-1,TRBV5-6,ASSRRPRQPYNEQF
TRBJ1-1,TRBV7-6,ASRTPGENTEAF
TRBJ2-3,TRBV5-1,ASSFAGARGADTQY
TRBJ1-2,TRBV5-6,ASSLANGYT
TRBJ2-1,TRBV6-5,ASSYTGTPRNEQF
TRBJ2-2,TRBV7-2,ASSFRRQEYTGELF
TRBJ2-1,TRBV5-1,ASSLGYGARYNEQF